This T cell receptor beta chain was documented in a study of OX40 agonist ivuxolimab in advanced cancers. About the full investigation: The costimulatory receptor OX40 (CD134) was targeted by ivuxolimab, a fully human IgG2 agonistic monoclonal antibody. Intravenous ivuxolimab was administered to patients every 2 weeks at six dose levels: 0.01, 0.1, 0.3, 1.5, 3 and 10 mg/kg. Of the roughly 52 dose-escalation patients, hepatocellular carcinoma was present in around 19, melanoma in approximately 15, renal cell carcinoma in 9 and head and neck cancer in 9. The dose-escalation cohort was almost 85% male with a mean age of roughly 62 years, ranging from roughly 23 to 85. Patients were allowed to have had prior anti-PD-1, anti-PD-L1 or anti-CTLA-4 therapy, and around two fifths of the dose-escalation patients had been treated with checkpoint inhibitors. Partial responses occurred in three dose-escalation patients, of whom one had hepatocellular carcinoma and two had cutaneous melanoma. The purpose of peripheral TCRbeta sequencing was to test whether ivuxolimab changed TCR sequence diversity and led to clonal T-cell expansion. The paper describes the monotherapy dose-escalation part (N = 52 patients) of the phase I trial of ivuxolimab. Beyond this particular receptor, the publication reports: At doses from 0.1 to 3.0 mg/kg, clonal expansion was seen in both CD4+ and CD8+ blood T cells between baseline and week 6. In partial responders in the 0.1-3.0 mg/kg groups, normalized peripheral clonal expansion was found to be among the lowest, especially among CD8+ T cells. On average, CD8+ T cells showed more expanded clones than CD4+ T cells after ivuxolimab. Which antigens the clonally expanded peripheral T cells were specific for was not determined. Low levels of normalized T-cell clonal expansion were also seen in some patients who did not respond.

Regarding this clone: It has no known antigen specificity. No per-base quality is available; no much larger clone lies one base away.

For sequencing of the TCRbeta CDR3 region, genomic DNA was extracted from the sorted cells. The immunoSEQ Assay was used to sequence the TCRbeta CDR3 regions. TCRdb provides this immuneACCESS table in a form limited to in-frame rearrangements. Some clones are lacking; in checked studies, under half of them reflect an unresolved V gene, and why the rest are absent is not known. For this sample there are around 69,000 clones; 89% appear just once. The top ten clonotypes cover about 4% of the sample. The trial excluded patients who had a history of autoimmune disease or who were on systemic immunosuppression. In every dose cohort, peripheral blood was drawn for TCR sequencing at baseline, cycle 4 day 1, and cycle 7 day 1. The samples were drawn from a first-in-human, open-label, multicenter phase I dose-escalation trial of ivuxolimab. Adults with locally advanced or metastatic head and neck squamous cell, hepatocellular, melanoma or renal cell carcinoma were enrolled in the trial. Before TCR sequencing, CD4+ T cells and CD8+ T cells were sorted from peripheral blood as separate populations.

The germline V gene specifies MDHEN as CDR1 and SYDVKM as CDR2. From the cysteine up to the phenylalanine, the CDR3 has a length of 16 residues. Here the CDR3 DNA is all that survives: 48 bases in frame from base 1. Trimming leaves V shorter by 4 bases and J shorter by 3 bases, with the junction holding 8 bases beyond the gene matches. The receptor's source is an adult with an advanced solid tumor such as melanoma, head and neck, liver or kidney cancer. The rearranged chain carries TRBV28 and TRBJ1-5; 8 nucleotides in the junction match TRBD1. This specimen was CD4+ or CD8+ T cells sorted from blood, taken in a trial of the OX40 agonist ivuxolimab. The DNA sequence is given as TGTGCCAGCAGTTACACGACAGGGGTGTCCAATCAGCCCCAGCATTTT. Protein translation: CASSYTTGVSNQPQHF.